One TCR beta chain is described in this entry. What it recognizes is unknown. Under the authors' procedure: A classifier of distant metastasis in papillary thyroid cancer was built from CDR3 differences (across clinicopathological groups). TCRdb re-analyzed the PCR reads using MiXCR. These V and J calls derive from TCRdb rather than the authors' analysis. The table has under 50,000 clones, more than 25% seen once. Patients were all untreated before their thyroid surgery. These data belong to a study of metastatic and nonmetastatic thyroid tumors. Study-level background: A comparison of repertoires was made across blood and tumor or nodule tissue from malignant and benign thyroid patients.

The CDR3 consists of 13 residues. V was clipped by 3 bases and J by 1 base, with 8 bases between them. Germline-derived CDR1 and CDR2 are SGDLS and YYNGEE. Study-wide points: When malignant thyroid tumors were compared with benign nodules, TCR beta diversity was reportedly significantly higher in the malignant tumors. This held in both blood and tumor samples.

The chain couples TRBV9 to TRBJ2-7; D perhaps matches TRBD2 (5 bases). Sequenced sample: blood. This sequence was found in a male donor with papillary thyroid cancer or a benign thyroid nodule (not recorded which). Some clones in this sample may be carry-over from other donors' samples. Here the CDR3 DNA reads TGTGCCAGCAGCGGGAGGATTTCCTACGAGCAGTACTTC. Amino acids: CASSGRISYEQYF.